These 30 T cell receptor beta chains came from one sample sequenced in a study of blood T cell repertoires in COVID-19. Repertoires were generated with immunoSEQ multiplex PCR, while TCRdb's copy carries only in-frame clones and drops some. The top ten clones hold 4.2% of a sample with 200,000 to 300,000 clones, around four fifths of them seen once. Sequencing was performed on peripheral blood. The receptors derive from a man aged 55 to 70 with acute or convalescent COVID-19.

V is TRBV6-4 and J is TRBJ2-1, with D maybe TRBD1 (6 bases). The V gene lost 6 bases and the J gene lost 9 bases, with 18 bases spanning the gap. Germline V gene sequence: CDR1 MRHNA, CDR2 SNTAGT. The CDR3 extends over 14 amino acids. Written as DNA, the CDR3 is TGTGCCAGCAGGGGTACAGGGCTTTACGGTGAGCAGTTCTTC. Its protein is CASRGTGLYGEQFF.

The chain joins TRBV7-9 to TRBJ2-7; 7 positions match TRBD1. CDR3 size: 14 residues. Germline values: CDR1 SEHNR, CDR2 FQNEAQ (reference sequence). With 3 bases clipped from V and 2 bases from J, the junction kept 4 bases outside the gene matches. CDR3 loop: CASSFNRGTYEQYF. CDR3 nucleotides: TGTGCCAGCAGCTTTAACAGGGGAACCTACGAGCAGTACTTC.

On this clone: The same CDR3 is also encoded by other DNA sequences in this sample. The chain employs TRBV7-2 and TRBJ2-1, with TRBD2 matching over 16 bases. Germline V CDR1 and CDR2: SGHTA, FQGNSA. The CDR3 has 15 amino acids. The junction had 1 base not matched to a gene; V was cut back by 4 bases and J by 7 bases. CDR3 loop: CASSSGLAGGNEQFF. The CDR3 DNA sequence: TGTGCCAGCAGCTCGGGACTAGCGGGAGGGAATGAGCAGTTCTTC. Full variable domain (rest looked up from reference TRBV7-2 and TRBJ2-1): GAGVSQSPSNKVTEKGKDVELRCDPISGHTALYWYRQSLGQGLEFLIYFQGNSAPDKSGLPSDRFSAERTGGSVSTLTIQRTQQEDSAVYLCASSSGLAGGNEQFFGPGTRLTVL.

The J gene is TRBJ2-1, the V gene TRBV14; possible D gene TRBD2, 6 bases. Germline lookup yields CDR1 SGHDN and CDR2 FVKESK. With 2 bases removed from V and 7 bases from J, the gap between germline ends came to 15 bases. The CDR3 is 15 amino acids. CDR3 nucleotides: TGTGCCAGCAGCCAAATCGGGGGAGTGACGAATGAGCAGTTCTTC. It yields the protein CASSQIGGVTNEQFF.

The chain carries TRBV3-1 (or the pseudogene TRBV3-2) and TRBJ1-2; 7 bases are a match to TRBD1. Germline assignment: CDR1 LGHDT and CDR2 YNNKEL (reference sequence). V lost 5 bases, J lost 4 bases, and 4 bases stayed unmatched. The CDR3 is made up of 13 amino acids. The CDR3 coding sequence is TGTGCCAGCAGCGGCCGGACAGGCTATGGCTACACCTTC. Translation: CASSGRTGYGYTF.

The chain is built from TRBV14 and TRBJ2-1; D might be TRBD2 (6 bases). Trimming removed 0 bases at V and 4 bases at J, with 10 bases between. This CDR3 region has 15 residues. Looked up from germline, CDR1 is SGHDN and CDR2 is FVKESK. CDR3 sequence: CASSQETRRYNEQFF. DNA for the CDR3: TGTGCCAGCAGCCAAGAGACTAGACGGTACAATGAGCAGTTCTTC. Combining the CDR3 with reference TRBV14 and TRBJ2-1 gives the whole variable domain EAGVTQFPSHSVIEKGQTVTLRCDPISGHDNLYWYRRVMGKEIKFLLHFVKESKQDESGMPNNRFLAERTGGTYSTLKVQPAELEDSGVYFCASSQETRRYNEQFFGPGTRLTVL.

The rearrangement links TRBV6-1 to TRBJ1-6, with D possibly matching TRBD1 (5 bases). Germline CDR1 and CDR2: MNHNS and SASEGT. The CDR3 has 18 residues. V lost 2 bases and J 0 bases, leaving 14 bases between the germline ends. DNA of the CDR3: TGTGCCAGCAGTGAAAGTCCATTCCAGGGCTCCTATAATTCACCCCTCCACTTT. It translates to CASSESPFQGSYNSPLHF.

This chain uses TRBV13 with TRBJ2-7, with a weak D call TRBD1 (6 bases). V lost 5 bases, J lost 2 bases, and 16 bases lay in between. The CDR3 is 15 amino acids. From germline, CDR1 is PRHDT and CDR2 FYEKMQ (reference sequence). This CDR3 is CASSPRQASTYEQYF. CDR3 nucleotides: TGTGCCAGCAGCCCGAGACAGGCCTCAACCTACGAGCAGTACTTC.

The chain couples TRBV4-1 to TRBJ1-1, with D maybe TRBD1 (5 bases). The CDR3 covers 16 residues. Germline V gene lookup returns CDR1 MGHRA and CDR2 YSYEKL. V lost 0 bases, J lost 0 bases, and 11 bases lay in between. CDR3 residues: CASSQDLDMMNTEAFF. CDR3 bases: TGCGCCAGCAGCCAAGATTTGGACATGATGAACACTGAAGCTTTCTTT.

This clone has only one observation. This chain links TRBV2 with TRBJ2-3; 12 bases are shared with TRBD2. The V segment lost 4 bases and the J segment 4 bases; nucleotides outside the gene matches: 3. Germline V gene data show CDR1 as SNHLY and CDR2 as FYNNEI. This CDR3 comprises 15 residues. Written as DNA, the CDR3 is TGTGCCAGCAGTGTACTAGCGGGGGGATCAGATACGCAGTATTTT. It translates to CASSVLAGGSDTQYF.

The J gene is TRBJ1-2, the V gene TRBV11-2; 8 bases match TRBD1. There are 13 residues in the CDR3. Trimming removed 3 bases from V and 7 bases from J; junction bases left unmatched: 4. Per the germline V gene, CDR1 is SGHAT and CDR2 is FQNNGV. Here the CDR3 reads CASSFRGPSGYTF. CDR3 sequence (DNA): TGTGCCAGCAGCTTCAGGGGGCCTTCTGGCTACACCTTC. Full variable domain (missing parts from reference TRBV11-2 and TRBJ1-2): EAGVAQSPRYKIIEKRQSVAFWCNPISGHATLYWYQQILGQGPKLLIQFQNNGVVDDSQLPKDRFSAERLKGVDSTLKIQPAKLEDSAVYLCASSFRGPSGYTFGSGTRLTVV.

V usage is TRBV7-9 and J usage is TRBJ1-5; TRBD1 agrees at 9 bases. Germline loops: CDR1 SEHNR, CDR2 FQNEAQ (reference sequence). With V trimmed by 6 bases and J by 5 bases, 11 bases remained unmatched. This CDR3 spans 16 amino acids. The CDR3 loop reads CASSSRQGGYDQPQHF. The CDR3 bases are TGTGCCAGCAGTTCAAGACAGGGGGGTTACGATCAGCCCCAGCATTTT.

The rearrangement uses TRBV5-1 and TRBJ1-2, with D unclear. CDR3 length equals 14 residues. The V end lost 0 bases, the J end lost 4 bases, and 10 bases lay between the germline ends. The V gene's germline CDR1 is SGHRS and CDR2 YFSETQ. The chain's CDR3 is CASSLDGGIYGYTF. The CDR3 nucleotides are TGCGCCAGCAGCTTGGATGGAGGTATCTATGGCTACACCTTC.

This chain joins TRBV5-1 and TRBJ2-1; TRBD2 agrees at 10 bases. The CDR3 totals 19 residues. The germline V gene encodes CDR1 SGHRS and CDR2 YFSETQ. V trimming: 4 bases; J trimming: 7 bases; junction bases outside the gene matches: 20. The CDR3 sequence: CASSPTSPTVAGGSNEQFF. In DNA form, the CDR3 reads TGCGCCAGCAGCCCAACGTCCCCTACAGTAGCGGGAGGCAGTAATGAGCAGTTCTTC. Supplemented by reference TRBV5-1 and TRBJ2-1, the full variable domain reads KAGVTQTPRYLIKTRGQQVTLSCSPISGHRSVSWYQQTPGQGLQFLFEYFSETQRNKGNFPGRFSGRQFSNSRSEMNVSTLELGDSALYLCASSPTSPTVAGGSNEQFFGPGTRLTVL.

The V gene is TRBV11-2, the J gene TRBJ2-3; 8 positions agree with TRBD1. Germline CDR1 reads SGHAT; CDR2 reads FQNNGV. J gave up 6 bases and V 5 bases, and 10 bases lay outside the gene matches. The CDR3 runs 15 residues. DNA for the CDR3: TGTGCCAGCAGCATAGGTCAGGGGGCATGGGATACGCAGTATTTT. This gives the protein CASSIGQGAWDTQYF. Based on the CDR3 plus reference TRBV11-2 and TRBJ2-3, the full variable domain is EAGVAQSPRYKIIEKRQSVAFWCNPISGHATLYWYQQILGQGPKLLIQFQNNGVVDDSQLPKDRFSAERLKGVDSTLKIQPAKLEDSAVYLCASSIGQGAWDTQYFGPGTRLTVL.

The J gene is TRBJ1-2, the V gene TRBV3-1 (or the pseudogene TRBV3-2); the D is unclear. CDR3 length equals 11 residues. V was cut by 0 bases and J by 8 bases, with 4 bases left in between. Germline V gene lookup returns CDR1 LGHDT and CDR2 YNNKEL (reference sequence). This CDR3 reads CASSQDRGYTF. In DNA, the CDR3 is TGTGCCAGCAGCCAAGATCGGGGCTACACCTTC.

This chain uses TRBV4-3 with TRBJ2-7; D is unclear. CDR3 length equals 14 residues. Between the trimmed V and J ends, which lost 0 bases and 3 bases, there was a span of 9 bases. The germline V gene encodes CDR1 LGHNA and CDR2 YSLEER. CDR3 sequence reads: CASSQDPWLYEQYF. The CDR3, as DNA: TGCGCCAGCAGCCAAGACCCCTGGCTCTACGAGCAGTACTTC.

This clone was observed a single time. DNA for the CDR3: TGCGCCAGCAGTTCCAGCGGGTTCAGCTACAATGAGCAGTTCTTC. Its translation: CASSSSGFSYNEQFF. The J gene is TRBJ2-1, the V gene TRBV5-1; possible D gene TRBD2, 6 bases. The germline V and J ends were trimmed by 5 bases and 3 bases, with 15 bases remaining between them. This CDR3 is 15 amino acids long. Germline-derived CDR1 and CDR2 are SGHRS and YFSETQ.

The V call is TRBV7-9, the J call TRBJ1-2; 9 bases fit TRBD1. The germline V gene encodes CDR1 SEHNR and CDR2 FQNEAQ (reference sequence). V gave up 5 bases and J gave up 0 bases; unmatched junction bases: 4. The CDR3 is 15 amino acids. CDR3 amino acids: CASSQDRGANYGYTF. CDR3 DNA sequence: TGTGCCAGCAGCCAGGACAGGGGAGCTAACTATGGCTACACCTTC.

The V call is TRBV7-8, the J call TRBJ1-2; tentative D call: TRBD1 (6 bases). The CDR3 extends over 12 amino acids. CDR1 and CDR2 (germline): SGHVS, FQNEAQ. V was trimmed by 5 bases and J by 8 bases, leaving 12 bases between them. DNA for the CDR3: TGTGCCAGCAGCCCCGGACAGTACGGCTACACCTTC. Amino acid sequence: CASSPGQYGYTF.

The J gene is TRBJ2-1, the V gene TRBV7-8; 11 nucleotides align to TRBD2. The ends lost 1 base at V and 2 bases at J; junction bases unmatched: 4. Per the germline V gene, CDR1 is SGHVS and CDR2 is FQNEAQ. The CDR3 contains 17 residues. CDR3 sequence (DNA): TGTGCCAGCAGCTTAGTCCTAGCGGGGGGCCCCTACAATGAGCAGTTCTTC. Its translation: CASSLVLAGGPYNEQFF. The entire variable domain, with the rest obtained from reference TRBV7-8 and TRBJ2-1, is as follows: GAGVSQSPRYKVAKRGQDVALRCDPISGHVSLFWYQQALGQGPEFLTYFQNEAQLDKSGLPSDRFFAERPEGSVSTLKIQRTQQEDSAVYLCASSLVLAGGPYNEQFFGPGTRLTVL.

The chain combines TRBV29-1 with TRBJ1-1, with TRBD1 identical over 8 bases. J was trimmed by 8 bases and V by 5 bases; bases with no gene match: 7. The germline CDR1 and CDR2 sequences are SQVTM and ANQGSEA. This CDR3 region has 12 residues. The CDR3 sequence is CSVTGGAEEAFF. The CDR3 nucleotides read TGCAGCGTTACAGGGGGGGCAGAGGAAGCTTTCTTT.

The chain couples TRBV6-5 to TRBJ2-5; unclear D gene. Looked up from germline, CDR1 is MNHEY and CDR2 is SVGAGI. This CDR3 region has 13 residues. Between the trimmed V and J ends, which lost 2 bases and 1 base, there was a span of 5 bases. CDR3 in DNA: TGTGCCAGCAGTTACCCGGGCCAAGAGACCCAGTACTTC. Translated: CASSYPGQETQYF.

This chain links TRBV7-3 with TRBJ2-2, with TRBD1 matching over 10 bases. CDR1 is SGHTA and CDR2 is FQGTGA in the germline V gene. V dropped 3 bases and J dropped 7; count of bases not matched to a gene: 5. The CDR3 runs 15 residues. The CDR3: CASSLGQGLFGELFF. The CDR3 coding sequence is TGTGCCAGCAGCTTGGGACAGGGGCTTTTCGGGGAGCTGTTTTTT.

J is TRBJ1-2 and V is TRBV5-1, with 11 bases identical to TRBD1. Per germline, CDR1 SGHRS and CDR2 YFSETQ. With 7 bases clipped from V and 4 bases from J, the junction kept 9 bases outside the gene matches. The CDR3 runs to 15 residues. CDR3 amino acids: CASSPRDRGSYGYTF. In nucleotides, the CDR3 is TGCGCCAGCTCACCACGGGACAGGGGGTCCTATGGCTACACCTTC.

The chain has TRBV11-2 and TRBJ2-3, with 10 bases aligning to TRBD1. V gave up 7 bases and J gave up 7 bases; unmatched junction bases: 5. Germline lookup yields CDR1 SGHAT and CDR2 FQNNGV. The CDR3 length is 13 residues. As DNA, the CDR3 is TGTGCCAGCAAACGACAGGGGGCTTATACGCAGTATTTT. Its translation is CASKRQGAYTQYF. The full variable domain, with the rest looked up from reference TRBV11-2 and TRBJ2-3, is EAGVAQSPRYKIIEKRQSVAFWCNPISGHATLYWYQQILGQGPKLLIQFQNNGVVDDSQLPKDRFSAERLKGVDSTLKIQPAKLEDSAVYLCASKRQGAYTQYFGPGTRLTVL.

The V gene is TRBV4-3, the J gene TRBJ2-7, with 12 bases aligning to TRBD2. The junction had 12 bases not matched to a gene; V was cut back by 0 bases and J by 6 bases. Germline V gene data show CDR1 as LGHNA and CDR2 as YSLEER. This CDR3 contains 18 residues. CDR3 sequence reads: CASSQDRTSGRSTGEQYF. Written as DNA, the CDR3 is TGCGCCAGCAGCCAAGATCGAACTAGCGGGAGGTCTACAGGCGAGCAGTACTTC.

The chain carries TRBV12-3 or TRBV12-4 and TRBJ1-1; D is unresolved. This CDR3 has 13 amino acids. V lost 5 bases to trimming and J lost 7 bases, with 14 bases between them. CDR3 nucleotides: TGTGCCAGCAGTCAACCTTCACGAGTTGAAGCTTTCTTT. This translates into CASSQPSRVEAFF.

This chain uses TRBV2 with TRBJ1-6, with TRBD1 matching 9 bases. The germline gives CDR1 SNHLY, CDR2 FYNNEI. V gave up 6 bases and J gave up 8 bases; unmatched junction bases: 5. This CDR3 is built from 14 residues. CDR3 nucleotide sequence: TGTGCCAGCAGGGGGGACAGGGTCCATTCACCCCTCCACTTT. Protein product: CASRGDRVHSPLHF.

The chain is built from TRBV19 and TRBJ1-1; tentatively, D is TRBD1 (5 bases). The CDR3 is 17 residues long. Looked up from germline, CDR1 is LNHDA and CDR2 is SQIVND (reference sequence). Trimming shortened V by 3 bases and J by 0 bases, and 17 bases separated the two germline ends. This CDR3 is CASSIGGQGALNTEAFF. In DNA, the CDR3 is TGTGCCAGTAGTATTGGAGGGCAGGGTGCATTGAACACTGAAGCTTTCTTT. Together with reference TRBV19 and TRBJ1-1, the CDR3 gives the full variable domain: DGGITQSPKYLFRKEGQNVTLSCEQNLNHDAMYWYRQDPGQGLRLIYYSQIVNDFQKGDIAEGYSVSREKKESFPLTVTSAQKNPTAFYLCASSIGGQGALNTEAFFGQGTRLTVV.